The sequence of this TCR beta chain was determined in a study of blood T cells in healthy people across ages. Study findings and constraints: While age rose, TCR beta diversity per million T cells dropped in a roughly linear way.

Approximately 9 milliliters of peripheral blood were drawn from each donor into EDTA-treated tubes. Comments on this clonotype: As yet, its antigen is unknown.

PCR was performed a second time for about 7 to 11 cycles using a sample-barcoded 5' primer and a J-beta primer mix. Each cDNA molecule, via a template-switch adaptor with 12 random nucleotides, was tagged. Each single sample gave us at least 2.5 million CDR3-containing paired-end reads. Using its own MiXCR run on the 5' RACE reads, TCRdb lists one record per CDR3 protein. In the table there are around 800,000 distinct CDR3 sequences, about a quarter of which are singletons. Germline V gives CDR1 SGHRS, CDR2 YFSETQ. The CDR3 sequence is 16 residues long. Losses at the gene ends were 1 base for V and 2 bases for J; bases not matched to a gene: 5. Separately, the same data were catalogued under a study of T cells of mothers and their children.

This chain links TRBV5-1 with TRBJ2-5, with 10 bases identical to TRBD2. The sample taken for sequencing was blood. The clonotype originates from a boy between 10 and 17 years old in good health. The CDR3 sequence is CASSLFSGGTQETQYF. The DNA of the CDR3 is TGCGCCAGCAGCTTGTTTAGCGGGGGGACACAAGAGACCCAGTACTTC.